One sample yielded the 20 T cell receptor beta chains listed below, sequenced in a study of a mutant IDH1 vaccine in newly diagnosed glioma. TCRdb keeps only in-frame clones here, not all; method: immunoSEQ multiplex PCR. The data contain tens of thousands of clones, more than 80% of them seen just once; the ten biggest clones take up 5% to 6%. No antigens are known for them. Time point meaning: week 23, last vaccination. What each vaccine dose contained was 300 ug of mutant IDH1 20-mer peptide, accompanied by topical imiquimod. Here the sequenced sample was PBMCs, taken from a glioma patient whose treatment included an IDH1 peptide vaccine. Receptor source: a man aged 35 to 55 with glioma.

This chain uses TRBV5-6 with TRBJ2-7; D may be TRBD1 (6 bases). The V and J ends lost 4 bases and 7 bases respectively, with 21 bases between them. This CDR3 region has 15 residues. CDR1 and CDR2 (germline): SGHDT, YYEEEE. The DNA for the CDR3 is TGTGCCAGCAGCCCCGGACAGTCTCCAGCACTGGAGCAGTACTTC. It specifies CASSPGQSPALEQYF.

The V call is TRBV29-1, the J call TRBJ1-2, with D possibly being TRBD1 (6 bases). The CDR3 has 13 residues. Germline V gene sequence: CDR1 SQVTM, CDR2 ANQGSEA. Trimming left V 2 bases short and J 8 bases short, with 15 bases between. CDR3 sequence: CSVEINRAEGYTF. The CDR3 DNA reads TGCAGCGTTGAAATAAACAGGGCGGAGGGCTACACCTTC.

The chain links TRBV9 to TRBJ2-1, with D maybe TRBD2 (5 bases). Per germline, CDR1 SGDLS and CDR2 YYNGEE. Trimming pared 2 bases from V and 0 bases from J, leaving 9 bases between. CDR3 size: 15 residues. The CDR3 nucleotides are TGTGCCAGCAGCGTGGGGAGCGGCTCCTACAATGAGCAGTTCTTC. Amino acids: CASSVGSGSYNEQFF.

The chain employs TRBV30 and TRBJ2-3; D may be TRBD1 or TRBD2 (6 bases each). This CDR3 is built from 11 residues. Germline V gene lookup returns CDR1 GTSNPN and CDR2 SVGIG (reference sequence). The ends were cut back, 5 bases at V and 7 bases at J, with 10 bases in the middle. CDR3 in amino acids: CAWGGLNTQYF. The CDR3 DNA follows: TGTGCCTGGGGGGGGCTAAATACGCAGTATTTT.

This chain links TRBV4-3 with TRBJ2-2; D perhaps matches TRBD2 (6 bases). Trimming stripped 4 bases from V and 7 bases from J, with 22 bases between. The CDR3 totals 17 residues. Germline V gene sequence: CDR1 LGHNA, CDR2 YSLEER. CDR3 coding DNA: TGCGCCAGCAGCCCCCACGGGGCGGGGCTGGCTAACGGGGAGCTGTTTTTT. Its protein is CASSPHGAGLANGELFF.

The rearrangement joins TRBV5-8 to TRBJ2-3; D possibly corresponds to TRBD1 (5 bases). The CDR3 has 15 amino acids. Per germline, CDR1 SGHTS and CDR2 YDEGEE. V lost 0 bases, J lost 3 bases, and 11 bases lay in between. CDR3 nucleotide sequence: TGTGCCAGCAGCTTGGAAGGGGCTAAGACAGATACGCAGTATTTT. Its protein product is CASSLEGAKTDTQYF. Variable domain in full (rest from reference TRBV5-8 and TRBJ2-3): EAGVTQSPTHLIKTRGQQATLRCSPISGHTSVYWYQQALGLGLQFLLWYDEGEERNRGNFPPRFSGRQFPNYSSELNVNALELEDSALYLCASSLEGAKTDTQYFGPGTRLTVL.

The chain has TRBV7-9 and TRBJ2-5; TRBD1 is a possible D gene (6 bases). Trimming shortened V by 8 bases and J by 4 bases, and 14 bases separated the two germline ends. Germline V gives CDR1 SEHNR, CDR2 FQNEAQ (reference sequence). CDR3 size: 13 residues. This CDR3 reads CASGTGSGETQYF. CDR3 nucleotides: TGTGCCAGCGGCACAGGGTCAGGAGAGACCCAGTACTTC.

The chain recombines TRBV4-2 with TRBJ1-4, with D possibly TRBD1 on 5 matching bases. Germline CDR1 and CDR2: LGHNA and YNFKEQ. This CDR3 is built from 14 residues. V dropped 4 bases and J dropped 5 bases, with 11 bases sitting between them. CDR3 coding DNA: TGTGCCAGCAGCCTCCGGGGCAACAATGAAAAACTGTTTTTT. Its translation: CASSLRGNNEKLFF.

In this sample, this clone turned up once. CDR3 amino acids: CASSQDGASGGPDTQYF. The CDR3 nucleotides read TGTGCCAGCAGCCAAGATGGGGCGAGCGGGGGGCCGGATACGCAGTATTTT. The rearrangement joins TRBV4-2 to TRBJ2-3; 9 nucleotides line up with TRBD2. Germline assignment: CDR1 LGHNA and CDR2 YNFKEQ. The CDR3 length is 17 residues. J gave up 6 bases and V 0 bases, and 10 bases lay outside the gene matches.

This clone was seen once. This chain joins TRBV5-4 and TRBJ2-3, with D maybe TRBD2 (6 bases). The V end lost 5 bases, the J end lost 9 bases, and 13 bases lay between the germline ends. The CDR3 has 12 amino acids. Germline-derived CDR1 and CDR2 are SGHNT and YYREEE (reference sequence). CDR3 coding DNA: TGTGCCAGCAGTGATGACGGGAGAACGCAGTATTTT. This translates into CASSDDGRTQYF.

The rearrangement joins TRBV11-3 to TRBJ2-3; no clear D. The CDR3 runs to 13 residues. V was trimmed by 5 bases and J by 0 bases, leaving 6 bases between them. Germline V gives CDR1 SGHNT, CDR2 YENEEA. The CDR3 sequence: CASSTDSTDTQYF. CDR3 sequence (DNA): TGTGCCAGCAGCACGGACAGCACAGATACGCAGTATTTT.

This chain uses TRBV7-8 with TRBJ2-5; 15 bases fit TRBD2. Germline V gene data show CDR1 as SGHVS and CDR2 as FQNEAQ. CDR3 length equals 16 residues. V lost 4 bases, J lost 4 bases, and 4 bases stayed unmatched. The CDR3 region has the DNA TGTGCCAGCAGCTGGACTAGCGGGGGGGCTCTAGAGACCCAGTACTTC. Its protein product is CASSWTSGGALETQYF.

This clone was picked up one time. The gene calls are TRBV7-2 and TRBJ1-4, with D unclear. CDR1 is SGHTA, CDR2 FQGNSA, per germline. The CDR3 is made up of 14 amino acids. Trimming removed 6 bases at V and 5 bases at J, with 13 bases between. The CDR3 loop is CASRGNRGNEKLFF. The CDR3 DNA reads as TGTGCCAGCAGGGGGAATCGCGGCAATGAAAAACTGTTTTTT.

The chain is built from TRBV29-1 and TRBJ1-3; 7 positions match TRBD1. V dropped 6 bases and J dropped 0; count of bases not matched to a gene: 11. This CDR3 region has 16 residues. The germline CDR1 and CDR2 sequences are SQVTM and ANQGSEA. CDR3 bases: TGCAGCGTCGGTAAGACAGGGAGGGGCTCTGGAAACACCATATATTTT. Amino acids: CSVGKTGRGSGNTIYF. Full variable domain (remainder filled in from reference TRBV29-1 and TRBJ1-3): SAVISQKPSRDICQRGTSLTIQCQVDSQVTMMFWYRQQPGQSLTLIATANQGSEATYESGFVIDKFPISRPNLTFSTLTVSNMSPEDSSIYLCSVGKTGRGSGNTIYFGEGSWLTVV.

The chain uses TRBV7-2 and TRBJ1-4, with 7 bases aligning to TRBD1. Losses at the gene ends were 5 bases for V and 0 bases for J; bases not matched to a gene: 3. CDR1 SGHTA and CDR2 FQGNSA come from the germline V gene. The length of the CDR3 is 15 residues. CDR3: CASSAGTATNEKLFF. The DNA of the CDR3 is TGTGCCAGCAGCGCCGGGACAGCAACTAATGAAAAACTGTTTTTT.

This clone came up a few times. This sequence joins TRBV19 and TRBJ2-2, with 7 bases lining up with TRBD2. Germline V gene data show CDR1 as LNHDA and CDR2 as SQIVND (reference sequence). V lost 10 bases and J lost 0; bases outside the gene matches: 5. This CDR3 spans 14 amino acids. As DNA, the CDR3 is TGTGCCACCGCACTAGCGCCGAACACCGGGGAGCTGTTTTTT. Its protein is CATALAPNTGELFF. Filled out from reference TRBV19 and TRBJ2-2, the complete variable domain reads DGGITQSPKYLFRKEGQNVTLSCEQNLNHDAMYWYRQDPGQGLRLIYYSQIVNDFQKGDIAEGYSVSREKKESFPLTVTSAQKNPTAFYLCATALAPNTGELFFGEGSRLTVL.

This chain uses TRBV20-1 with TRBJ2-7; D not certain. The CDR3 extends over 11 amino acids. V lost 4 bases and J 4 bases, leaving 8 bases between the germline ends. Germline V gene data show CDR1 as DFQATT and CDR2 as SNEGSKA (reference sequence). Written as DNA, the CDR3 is TGCAGTGCTACTGAGATATACGAGCAGTACTTC. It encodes CSATEIYEQYF.

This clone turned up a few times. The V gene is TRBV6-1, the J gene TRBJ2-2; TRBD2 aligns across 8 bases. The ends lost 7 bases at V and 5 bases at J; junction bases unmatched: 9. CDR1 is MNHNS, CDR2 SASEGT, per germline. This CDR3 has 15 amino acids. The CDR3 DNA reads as TGTGCCAGCACCTCAAGCGGGAGAACGACCGGGGAGCTGTTTTTT. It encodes CASTSSGRTTGELFF.

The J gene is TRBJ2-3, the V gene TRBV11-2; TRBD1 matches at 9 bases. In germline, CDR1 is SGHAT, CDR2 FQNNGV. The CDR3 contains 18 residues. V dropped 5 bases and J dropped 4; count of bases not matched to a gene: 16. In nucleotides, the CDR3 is TGTGCCAGCAGCCACTATCGAGGGGACAGGGCAGGAGCAGATACGCAGTATTTT. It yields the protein CASSHYRGDRAGADTQYF.

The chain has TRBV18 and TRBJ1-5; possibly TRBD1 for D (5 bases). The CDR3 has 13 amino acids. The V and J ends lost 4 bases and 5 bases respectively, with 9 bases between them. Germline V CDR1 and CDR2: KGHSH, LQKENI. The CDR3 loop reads CASSQGNHQPQHF. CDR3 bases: TGTGCCAGCTCACAGGGGAATCATCAGCCCCAGCATTTT.